The source of this T cell receptor (beta chain) is a study of cytomegalovirus exposure and HLA in healthy donors. Across the whole study: In a previous analysis, around 110 million unique TCR beta sequences were found from about 190 million T cells.

As regards this clone: The antigen is not known.

PCR involved 60 Vbeta and 13 Jbeta primers. The method was immunoSEQ multiplex PCR; TCRdb's version includes in-frame clones alone and lacks a portion of them. Of a few hundred thousand clones in the sample, under 85% were seen once. V shed 5 bases and J 5 bases; nucleotides not matched to a gene: 6. The germline gives CDR1 SQVTM, CDR2 ANQGSEA. The CDR3 length is 13 residues. Overall study results and limits: Investigators reported 164 TCR beta chains as tied to cytomegalovirus. Common viral pathogens were later found to be apparently linked to several of the most significant clusters. In a later analysis, V- and J-gene trimming of beta chains associated with a DCLRE1C missense variant, replicated independently.

The J gene is TRBJ1-5, the V gene TRBV29-1; TRBD1 agrees at 7 bases. This clonotype was obtained from a woman aged 50 to 60 in good health and CMV-seropositive. The sequenced sample was PBMCs. The CDR3 sequence is CSVSRGQDQPQHF. The DNA for the CDR3 is TGCAGCGTTTCTAGGGGGCAGGATCAGCCCCAGCATTTT.